This is a list of T cell receptor beta chains from one sample in a study of shared clonotypes between healthy human individuals. Some clones are missing from TCRdb's copy, which holds only in-frame ones; the method was immunoSEQ multiplex PCR. The sample lists approximately 1.9 million clones, 93% occurring once. The source material was naive CD8+ T cells from PBMCs. The receptors stem from a man aged 18 to 30 in good health. Some clones in this sample may be carry-over from other donors' samples. CDR3s include the opening cysteine and the closing phenylalanine or tryptophan. The D gene is left open where the match is weak. Size is omitted from some rows. Given values are once, few, many or a class for expanded clones.

j_call clone_size d_call v_call cdr3_nt cdr3_aa
TRBJ2-3 NA NA TRBV4-2 TGTGCCAGCAGCCAAGATTCCGGCCTCACAGATACGCAGTATTTT CASSQDSGLTDTQYF
TRBJ2-5 NA NA TRBV28 TGTGCCAGCAGTTTATTCCCTGGCGAGACCCAGTACTTC CASSLFPGETQYF
TRBJ2-7 once TRBD1 TRBV18 TGTGCCAGCTCACTCTCCGGGACAGGGGTATACGAGCAGTACTTC CASSLSGTGVYEQYF
TRBJ1-3 NA NA TRBV5-1 TGCGCCAGCAGCTCAAGCAGGGATGGCTTTGGAAACACCATATATTTT CASSSSRDGFGNTIYF
TRBJ2-5 NA NA TRBV4-1 TGCGCCAGCGGAGGGGCGGTACTCCGGGAGACCCAGTACTTC CASGGAVLRETQYF
TRBJ2-7 NA TRBD1 TRBV28 TGTGCCAGCAGCTCACGCGGAGGGACAGGGCAATACTACGAGCAGTACTTC CASSSRGGTGQYYEQYF
TRBJ1-1 NA NA TRBV5-1 TGCGCCAGCAGCTTGGGGGGATATGGGACTGAAGCTTTCTTT CASSLGGYGTEAFF
TRBJ2-1 NA TRBD2 TRBV5-6 TGTGCCAGCACACACCCGCGGGAGCTTACGTTCTTC CASTHPRELTFF
TRBJ1-2 NA NA TRBV30 TGTGCCTGGAGCTCCTTGGACTATGGCTACACCTTC CAWSSLDYGYTF
TRBJ1-5 few TRBD1 TRBV7-8 TGTGCCAGCAGCGAACGACAGGGGATGCCGCCCCAGCATTTT CASSERQGMPPQHF
TRBJ2-2 NA NA TRBV5-1 TGCGCCAGCAGCTTGGCGGCAGGGGAGACCGGGGAGCTGTTTTTT CASSLAAGETGELFF
TRBJ1-2 NA NA TRBV7-9 TGTGCCAGCAGCTTAGGTCGGAAAGGACTTATTTATGGCTACACCTTC CASSLGRKGLIYGYTF
TRBJ2-1 NA TRBD2 TRBV7-8 TGTGCCAGCAGCCGACCGGGACTAGCGGATTACAATGAGCAGTTCTTC CASSRPGLADYNEQFF
TRBJ1-1 NA TRBD1 TRBV6-6 TGTGCCAGCCTCCGGGACAGGACGATTACTGAAGCTTTCTTT CASLRDRTITEAFF
TRBJ1-4 NA NA TRBV7-9 TGTGCCAGCAGCTTATCATCGAGGGGCGGTGAAAAACTGTTTTTT CASSLSSRGGEKLFF
TRBJ2-7 NA NA TRBV19 TGTGCCAGTAGTATCGGTAGGGGCCCTACCTACGAGCAGTACTTC CASSIGRGPTYEQYF
TRBJ2-7 NA NA TRBV11-2 TGTGCCAGCAGCTTAGAGGGGGTATGGGCGGAAAGCTCCTACGAGCAGTACTTC CASSLEGVWAESSYEQYF
TRBJ1-2 NA NA TRBV6-5 TGTGCCAGCAGTACGACAGCTAACTATGGCTACACCTTC CASSTTANYGYTF
TRBJ2-1 NA TRBD1 TRBV7-9 TGTGCCAGCAGCTTTGGGGACAGGGCGTACAATGAGCAGTTCTTC CASSFGDRAYNEQFF
TRBJ1-1 once NA TRBV7-8 TGTGCCAGCAGGAGGGGTCAGGGTGGTACTGAAGCTTTCTTT CASRRGQGGTEAFF
TRBJ2-1 NA NA TRBV5-1 TGCGCCAGCAGCTTTTTTACTAGGGGGGTCGAGGATGAGCAGTTCTTC CASSFFTRGVEDEQFF
TRBJ1-5 NA NA TRBV27 TGTGCCAGCAGTTTAGCGGGTAGCAATCAGCCCCAGCATTTT CASSLAGSNQPQHF
TRBJ2-7 once NA TRBV7-9 TGTGCCAGCAGCCCCCCTGTATTCGGGGAGCAGTACTTC CASSPPVFGEQYF
TRBJ1-3 NA NA TRBV2 TGTGCCAGCAGTGAAATACCACTATGGACGGAAAGCTCTGGAAACACCATATATTTT CASSEIPLWTESSGNTIYF
TRBJ1-1 NA NA TRBV19 TGTGCCAGTAGATTGGGGGCGGCGAACACTGAAGCTTTCTTT CASRLGAANTEAFF